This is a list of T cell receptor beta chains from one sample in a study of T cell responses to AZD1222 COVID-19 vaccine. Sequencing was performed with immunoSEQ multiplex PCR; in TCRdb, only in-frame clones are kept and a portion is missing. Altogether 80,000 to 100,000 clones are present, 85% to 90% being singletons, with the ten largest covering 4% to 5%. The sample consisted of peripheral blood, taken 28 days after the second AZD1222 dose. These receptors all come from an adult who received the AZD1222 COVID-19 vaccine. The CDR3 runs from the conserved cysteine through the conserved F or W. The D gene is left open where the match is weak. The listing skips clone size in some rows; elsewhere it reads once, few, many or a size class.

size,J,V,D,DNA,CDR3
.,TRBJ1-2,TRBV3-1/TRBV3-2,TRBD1,TGTGCCAGCAGCCAAATGGACAGGCCCTCAGCCTTC,CASSQMDRPSAF
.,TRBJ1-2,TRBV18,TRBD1,TGTGCCAGCTCACCAGGACAGGGGGGGTTCCTGAACTATGGCTACACCTTC,CASSPGQGGFLNYGYTF
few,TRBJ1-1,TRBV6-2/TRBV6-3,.,TGTGCCAGCAGGTACCTGAGAGGGAGGACTGAAGCTTTCTTT,CASRYLRGRTEAFF
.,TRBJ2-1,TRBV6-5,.,TGTGCCAGCAGTTACGGGGACTCCCCTGGGAATGAGCAGTTCTTC,CASSYGDSPGNEQFF
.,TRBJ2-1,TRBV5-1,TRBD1,TGCGCCAGCAGCGCTGCAGGGACAGGCAATGAGCAGTTCTTC,CASSAAGTGNEQFF
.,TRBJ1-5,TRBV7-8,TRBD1,TGTGCCAGCAGCTTAGGGGACAGTCGGATCCGAATTAGCAATCAGCCCCAGCATTTT,CASSLGDSRIRISNQPQHF
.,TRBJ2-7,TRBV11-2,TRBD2,TGTGCCAGCAGCTGGGTAGCGGGGGGCTACGAGCAGTACTTC,CASSWVAGGYEQYF
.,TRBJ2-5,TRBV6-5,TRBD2,TGTGCCAGCAGTCGTTACGGGGGGGCCCAAGAGACCCAGTACTTC,CASSRYGGAQETQYF
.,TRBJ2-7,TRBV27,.,TGTGCCAGCAGTTTACGGGGAGCCTACGAGCAGTACTTC,CASSLRGAYEQYF
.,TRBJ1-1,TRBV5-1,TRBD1,TGCGCCAGCAGCTTGGCTCAGGGGGCCTTTACTGAAGCTTTCTTT,CASSLAQGAFTEAFF
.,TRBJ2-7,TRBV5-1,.,TGCGCCAGCAGCTTGGGGGGTTCAGAAAACGAGCAGTACTTC,CASSLGGSENEQYF